These 21 T cell receptor beta chains share one sample of origin, sequenced in a study of blood T cell repertoires in COVID-19. The repertoire was sequenced with immunoSEQ multiplex PCR; TCRdb's copy has only in-frame clones and lacks some. The sample shows 410,000 or so clones, 70% to 90% of them seen only once. The specimen sequenced was peripheral blood. Source of these receptors: a woman aged 30 to 39 with active or convalescent COVID-19.

The chain links TRBV3-1 (or the pseudogene TRBV3-2) to TRBJ1-1; D unresolved. CDR3 length equals 15 residues. Germline CDR1 reads LGHDT; CDR2 reads YNNKEL (reference sequence). Trimming removed 1 base from V and 6 bases from J, with 15 bases in between. Written as DNA, the CDR3 is TGTGCCAGCAGCCAAGTCTTTGGTAGTGGAGCTGAAGCTTTCTTT. Translated, it gives CASSQVFGSGAEAFF.

The chain joins TRBV6-1 to TRBJ1-2; 9 bases align to TRBD1. Germline V lookup: CDR1 MNHNS, CDR2 SASEGT. The length of the CDR3 is 17 residues. Trimming cost V 0 bases and J 4 bases; bases outside gene matches: 9. The CDR3 sequence: CASSEAQSDRGIYGYTF. In DNA form, the CDR3 reads TGTGCCAGCAGTGAAGCGCAGTCAGACAGGGGGATCTATGGCTACACCTTC.

The rearrangement joins TRBV19 to TRBJ2-1; D gene ambiguous. CDR1 and CDR2 (germline): LNHDA, SQIVND (reference sequence). V dropped 1 base and J dropped 2 bases, with 9 bases sitting between them. CDR3 length: 15 amino acids. The CDR3 protein is CASSIAAAAYNEQFF. The CDR3 nucleotides are TGTGCCAGTAGTATAGCCGCGGCGGCCTACAATGAGCAGTTCTTC.

CDR3 bases: TGTGCCAGCAGTGAATCCCGACTGCACTATGGCTACACCTTC. The encoded protein is CASSESRLHYGYTF. The rearrangement uses TRBV6-1 and TRBJ1-2; D gene uncertain. V was shortened by 2 bases and J by 3 bases, with 10 bases between the two germline ends. This CDR3 has 14 residues. Looked up from germline, CDR1 is MNHNS and CDR2 is SASEGT.

This sequence joins TRBV7-9 and TRBJ2-7; D unresolved. The CDR3 totals 12 residues. Trimming cost V 5 bases and J 5 bases, with 10 bases left between them. Germline lookup yields CDR1 SEHNR and CDR2 FQNEAQ (reference sequence). The CDR3 nucleotides read TGTGCCAGCAGCCCCACACGGGACGAGCAGTACTTC. It is translated as CASSPTRDEQYF.

In DNA form, the CDR3 reads TGTGCCAGCAGATCGGAGGATACGCAGTATTTT. This encodes CASRSEDTQYF. This chain joins TRBV28 and TRBJ2-3, with D unclear. CDR1 is MDHEN and CDR2 is SYDVKM in the germline V gene. Between the trimmed V and J ends, which lost 6 bases and 6 bases, there was a span of 7 bases. This CDR3 spans 11 amino acids. The whole variable domain, filled in from reference TRBV28 and TRBJ2-3, reads DVKVTQSSRYLVKRTGEKVFLECVQDMDHENMFWYRQDPGLGLRLIYFSYDVKMKEKGDIPEGYSVSREKKERFSLILESASTNQTSMYLCASRSEDTQYFGPGTRLTVL.

This clone was detected only a few times. The chain recombines TRBV6-1 with TRBJ2-7; 8 bases are shared with TRBD1. CDR3 size: 19 residues. Looked up from germline, CDR1 is MNHNS and CDR2 is SASEGT. After removal of 0 bases from V and 0 bases from J, the junction contained 13 bases not matched to a gene. The CDR3 sequence is CASSEADRDRKASSYEQYF. For the CDR3, the DNA is TGTGCCAGCAGTGAAGCGGACCGGGACAGGAAAGCGAGCTCCTACGAGCAGTACTTC.

The V call is TRBV18, the J call TRBJ1-5; D unclear. The V end was cut by 0 bases, the J end by 0 bases, with 9 bases between. The CDR3 consists of 16 residues. Germline V CDR1 and CDR2: KGHSH, LQKENI. In DNA form, the CDR3 reads TGTGCCAGCTCACCACCCGGGAGCAATAGCAATCAGCCCCAGCATTTT. Its translation is CASSPPGSNSNQPQHF.

This clone was counted a few times. J is TRBJ1-2 and V is TRBV30; D might be TRBD1 (5 bases). CDR3 size: 12 residues. V was pared by 2 bases and J by 8 bases, with 12 bases between. Germline CDR1 is GTSNPN and CDR2 is SVGIG (reference sequence). DNA of the CDR3: TGTGCCTGGAGTCATCAGGGAATGGGCTACACCTTC. Its translation: CAWSHQGMGYTF.

The chain uses TRBV6-5 and TRBJ2-3; 7 bases fit TRBD2. The V segment lost 4 bases and the J segment 5 bases; nucleotides outside the gene matches: 9. The CDR3 has 15 residues. The germline gives CDR1 MNHEY, CDR2 SVGAGI. This CDR3 is CASSSWTGGEDTQYF. In DNA form, the CDR3 reads TGTGCCAGCAGTTCATGGACTGGGGGGGAAGATACGCAGTATTTT.

This sequence joins TRBV9 and TRBJ2-1; possibly TRBD2 for D (6 bases). This CDR3 spans 13 amino acids. V gave up 3 bases and J gave up 8 bases, with 12 bases separating them. Germline loops: CDR1 SGDLS, CDR2 YYNGEE. The CDR3 DNA is TGTGCCAGCAGCGGAGCTAGCGACGATGAGCAGTTCTTC. It encodes CASSGASDDEQFF.

J is TRBJ2-2 and V is TRBV19; TRBD2 is a possible D gene (6 bases). The germline CDR1 and CDR2 sequences are LNHDA and SQIVND (reference sequence). CDR3 length: 14 residues. Trimming left V 6 bases short and J 4 bases short, with 12 bases between. The CDR3 reads CASRSGWGTGELFF. The DNA for the CDR3 is TGTGCCAGTAGGAGCGGGTGGGGCACCGGGGAGCTGTTTTTT.

The genes are TRBV5-4 and TRBJ2-1; TRBD2 agrees at 8 bases. CDR1 and CDR2 (germline): SGHNT, YYREEE (reference sequence). V lost 0 bases and J lost 5; bases outside the gene matches: 7. CDR3 length equals 16 residues. In nucleotides, the CDR3 is TGTGCCAGCAGCTTGGGGCCGGGGGGGATAAACAATGAGCAGTTCTTC. Its translation: CASSLGPGGINNEQFF. Combining the CDR3 with reference TRBV5-4 and TRBJ2-1 gives the whole variable domain ETGVTQSPTHLIKTRGQQVTLRCSSQSGHNTVSWYQQALGQGPQFIFQYYREEENGRGNFPPRFSGLQFPNYSSELNVNALELDDSALYLCASSLGPGGINNEQFFGPGTRLTVL.

This clone appeared once. This rearrangement joins TRBV5-6 to TRBJ1-2; 8 bases align to TRBD1. The CDR3 length is 17 residues. The J segment lost 8 bases and the V segment lost 4 bases, leaving 19 bases of the junction unmatched. The V gene's germline CDR1 is SGHDT and CDR2 YYEEEE. The CDR3 sequence: CASSPTRNDRGPLGYTF. The CDR3 bases are TGTGCCAGCAGCCCGACCCGTAACGACAGGGGACCATTGGGCTACACCTTC.

This sequence joins TRBV12-5 and TRBJ2-3; D may be TRBD1 (6 bases). Germline loops: CDR1 LGHNT, CDR2 FRNRAP. The CDR3 spans 14 residues. With 1 base removed from V and 6 bases from J, the gap between germline ends came to 11 bases. CDR3 bases: TGTGCTAGTGGTTTGGGGACAGCGGAGGATACGCAGTATTTT. Translating gives CASGLGTAEDTQYF.

The chain joins TRBV6-1 to TRBJ1-3; TRBD1 might be the D (5 bases). The CDR3 runs to 15 residues. Germline V gene lookup returns CDR1 MNHNS and CDR2 SASEGT. V lost 3 bases and J 0 bases, leaving 9 bases between the germline ends. CDR3 residues: CASSDTGNSGNTIYF. CDR3 bases: TGTGCCAGCAGTGACACAGGAAACTCTGGAAACACCATATATTTT.

The rearrangement links TRBV7-8 to TRBJ1-1; no clear D gene. The CDR3 has 16 amino acids. V lost 1 base, J lost 0 bases, and 12 bases lay in between. Germline V gives CDR1 SGHVS, CDR2 FQNEAQ. For the CDR3, the DNA is TGTGCCAGCAGCTTAGGACTAGTTGGGGTGAACACTGAAGCTTTCTTT. Translated: CASSLGLVGVNTEAFF.

The chain is built from TRBV6-5 and TRBJ1-6; TRBD1 matches at 11 bases. CDR3 size: 16 residues. The junction had 5 bases not matched to a gene; V was cut back by 2 bases and J by 8 bases. CDR1 and CDR2 (germline): MNHEY, SVGAGI. CDR3 nucleotide sequence: TGTGCCAGCAGTTACCCTCCGGGACAGGGGGATTCACCCCTCCACTTT. Its translation is CASSYPPGQGDSPLHF.

V usage is TRBV5-1 and J usage is TRBJ2-7; 11 nucleotides agree with TRBD2. Trimming cost V 2 bases and J 3 bases; bases outside gene matches: 10. The CDR3 loop spans 17 amino acids. CDR1 and CDR2 from the germline V gene are SGHRS and YFSETQ. The DNA of the CDR3 is TGCGCCAGCAGCTTAAATCGGGGACTAGCGGAAAACTACGAGCAGTACTTC. Translated: CASSLNRGLAENYEQYF.

V usage is TRBV2 and J usage is TRBJ1-1, with TRBD1 matching 7 bases. Unmatched junction bases numbered 4, after V lost 4 bases and J lost 2 bases. Germline values: CDR1 SNHLY, CDR2 FYNNEI. The CDR3 is 14 residues long. The CDR3 DNA reads TGTGCCAGCAGTGCAGACAGGGATAACACTGAAGCTTTCTTT. Encoded protein: CASSADRDNTEAFF. Variable domain in full (rest from reference TRBV2 and TRBJ1-1): EPEVTQTPSHQVTQMGQEVILRCVPISNHLYFYWYRQILGQKVEFLVSFYNNEISEKSEIFDDQFSVERPDGSNFTLKIRSTKLEDSAMYFCASSADRDNTEAFFGQGTRLTVV.

The rearrangement joins TRBV7-8 to TRBJ2-1; maybe TRBD1 (5 bases). The V end was cut by 4 bases, the J end by 0 bases, with 13 bases between. The CDR3 is made up of 16 amino acids. CDR1 is SGHVS and CDR2 is FQNEAQ in the germline V gene. The CDR3 coding sequence is TGTGCCAGCAGCTCCCCTACCAGGGACTCCTACAATGAGCAGTTCTTC. This sequence encodes CASSSPTRDSYNEQFF.